Below are 27 T cell receptor beta chains sequenced from a single sample in a study of shared clonotypes between healthy human individuals. Profiling relied on immunoSEQ multiplex PCR, and the TCRdb table lists in-frame clones only, not all of them. The sample yields 2 million to 2.5 million clones, over 90% seen once. Sequencing was carried out using naive CD4+ T cells from PBMCs. Documented subset: CD45RA+ positively selected. The receptors come from a man younger than 35 in good health. Some clones in this sample may be carry-over from other donors' samples.

The chain carries TRBV7-8 and TRBJ2-7; D gene ambiguous. With 8 bases removed from V and 0 bases from J, the gap between germline ends came to 8 bases. CDR3 size: 12 residues. CDR1 is SGHVS and CDR2 is FQNEAQ in the germline V gene. The CDR3 region has the DNA TGTGCCAGCGGTCTCGACTCCTACGAGCAGTACTTC. Amino acid sequence: CASGLDSYEQYF.

This chain links TRBV30 with TRBJ2-2; TRBD1 agrees at 10 bases. The CDR3 sequence is 14 residues long. From germline, CDR1 is GTSNPN and CDR2 SVGIG (reference sequence). After removal of 8 bases from V and 6 bases from J, the junction contained 9 bases not matched to a gene. The CDR3, as DNA: TGTGCCGGAACCGGGACAGGGGTCGCCGGGGAGCTGTTTTTT. Translation: CAGTGTGVAGELFF.

The chain uses TRBV5-1 and TRBJ1-5, with TRBD1 identical over 7 bases. The CDR3 consists of 16 residues. The V and J ends lost 1 base and 0 bases, in that order; junction bases with no gene match: 4. The germline V gene encodes CDR1 SGHRS and CDR2 YFSETQ. CDR3 in DNA: TGCGCCAGCAGCTTGTCAGGGGGTGGTAGCAATCAGCCCCAGCATTTT. Protein: CASSLSGGGSNQPQHF.

This chain uses TRBV28 with TRBJ2-3, with unresolved D. This CDR3 contains 13 residues. V lost 7 bases to trimming and J lost 0 bases, with 8 bases between them. CDR1 is MDHEN, CDR2 SYDVKM, per germline. The CDR3, as DNA: TGTGCCAGCACCTTGCGGAGCACAGATACGCAGTATTTT. As protein: CASTLRSTDTQYF.

V is TRBV28 and J is TRBJ2-7, with TRBD1 as a possible D gene (6 bases). V shed 6 bases and J shed 4 bases, with 19 bases lying between them. Germline V CDR1 and CDR2: MDHEN, SYDVKM. The CDR3 is 15 amino acids. In DNA, the CDR3 is TGTGCCAGCAGCCGCCCTCCGACAGGCCATTACGAGCAGTACTTC. Residues: CASSRPPTGHYEQYF.

The V gene is TRBV30, the J gene TRBJ2-7; 11 nucleotides align to TRBD1. The V and J ends lost 1 base and 2 bases, in that order; junction bases with no gene match: 7. Germline-derived CDR1 and CDR2 are GTSNPN and SVGIG (reference sequence). This CDR3 spans 16 amino acids. CDR3 protein: CAWSALGQGGAYEQYF. The CDR3 DNA reads as TGTGCCTGGAGTGCCCTGGGACAGGGGGGCGCCTACGAGCAGTACTTC. Full variable domain (remainder filled in from reference TRBV30 and TRBJ2-7): SQTIHQWPATLVQPVGSPLSLECTVEGTSNPNLYWYRQAAGRGLQLLFYSVGIGQISSEVPQNLSASRPQDRQFILSSKKLLLSDSGFYLCAWSALGQGGAYEQYFGPGTRLTVT.

V gene TRBV5-1 combines with J gene TRBJ2-1; TRBD2 matches 8 bases. The CDR3 consists of 15 residues. V trimming: 1 base; J trimming: 9 bases; junction bases outside the gene matches: 9. Germline V gene lookup returns CDR1 SGHRS and CDR2 YFSETQ. This chain's CDR3 is CASSLFGLASGEQFF. The CDR3 region has the DNA TGCGCCAGCAGCTTGTTTGGACTAGCTTCGGGTGAGCAGTTCTTC.

This clone was detected only a few times. Written as DNA, the CDR3 is TGCGCCAGCAGCCAAGAGTCAGGGGGCTACGAGCAGTACTTC. It translates to CASSQESGGYEQYF. The rearrangement uses TRBV4-3 and TRBJ2-7, with 7 bases aligning to TRBD1. Germline lookup yields CDR1 LGHNA and CDR2 YSLEER. The CDR3 is 14 amino acids. V lost 0 bases to trimming and J lost 3 bases; unmatched junction nucleotides: 2.

The gene calls are TRBV5-1 and TRBJ2-3, with TRBD2 matching over 8 bases. This CDR3 contains 15 residues. Germline assignment: CDR1 SGHRS and CDR2 YFSETQ. Unmatched junction bases numbered 8, after V lost 4 bases and J lost 4 bases. The CDR3 region has the DNA TGCGCCAGCAGCGGAGGTAGCGGGAAACCAGATACGCAGTATTTT. Encoded protein: CASSGGSGKPDTQYF.

This chain uses TRBV6-1 with TRBJ2-7, with TRBD2 identical over 15 bases. V lost 6 bases, J lost 4 bases, and 4 bases stayed unmatched. The germline CDR1 and CDR2 sequences are MNHNS and SASEGT. The CDR3 loop spans 15 amino acids. This chain's CDR3 is CASRTGLAGGYEQYF. The CDR3 nucleotides are TGTGCCAGCAGAACTGGACTAGCGGGAGGGTACGAGCAGTACTTC.

CDR3 sequence (DNA): TGCAGCGCCGCCCCGGGGGCGAGCACAGATACGCAGTATTTT. Protein product: CSAAPGASTDTQYF. V usage is TRBV29-1 and J usage is TRBJ2-3; TRBD1 or TRBD2 may be the D gene (6 bases each). CDR1 is SQVTM, CDR2 ANQGSEA, per germline. The CDR3 covers 14 residues. The V end lost 7 bases, the J end lost 0 bases, and 14 bases lay between the germline ends.

This clone was observed a handful of times. V gene TRBV20-1 combines with J gene TRBJ1-1; no clear D gene. CDR1 and CDR2 (germline): DFQATT, SNEGSKA (reference sequence). The V end lost 6 bases, the J end lost 6 bases, and 11 bases lay between the germline ends. The CDR3 totals 11 residues. Here the CDR3 DNA reads TGCAGTGCCGGAGCGGATCCTGAAGCTTTCTTT. It encodes CSAGADPEAFF.

V is TRBV4-1 and J is TRBJ2-7; no reliable D call. V lost 0 bases, J lost 2 bases, and 17 bases lay in between. Per germline, CDR1 MGHRA and CDR2 YSYEKL. The CDR3 runs to 17 residues. The CDR3 loop reads CASSQDSSASYTYEQYF. The CDR3 DNA reads TGCGCCAGCAGCCAAGATTCCTCGGCCTCGTATACCTACGAGCAGTACTTC.

The V gene is TRBV7-9, the J gene TRBJ2-3, with a tentative D call TRBD2 (6 bases). Trimming cost V 5 bases and J 3 bases, with 18 bases left between them. Germline CDR1 SEHNR, CDR2 FQNEAQ (reference sequence). The CDR3 runs 16 residues. Here the CDR3 DNA reads TGTGCCAGCAGCCCTCTTCGAGGGAGGCCAACAGATACGCAGTATTTT. It yields the protein CASSPLRGRPTDTQYF. The variable domain in full, with the rest retrieved from reference TRBV7-9 and TRBJ2-3, is DTGVSQNPRHKITKRGQNVTFRCDPISEHNRLYWYRQTLGQGPEFLTYFQNEAQLEKSRLLSDRFSAERPKGSFSTLEIQRTEQGDSAMYLCASSPLRGRPTDTQYFGPGTRLTVL.

The rearrangement uses TRBV28 and TRBJ1-2, with D hard to call. The CDR3 has 16 amino acids. In germline, CDR1 is MDHEN, CDR2 SYDVKM. Trimming left V 5 bases short and J 6 bases short, with 22 bases between. The CDR3 DNA is TGTGCCAGCAGTCTTATACCCAACCTGGACGTTGATGGCTACACCTTC. Translated, it gives CASSLIPNLDVDGYTF.

This sequence joins TRBV5-1 and TRBJ1-3, with 7 bases identical to TRBD1. The J segment lost 3 bases and the V segment lost 5 bases, leaving 5 bases of the junction unmatched. Germline lookup yields CDR1 SGHRS and CDR2 YFSETQ. The CDR3 loop spans 14 amino acids. The CDR3 region is CASRTGAGGNTIYF. In DNA form, the CDR3 reads TGCGCCAGCAGAACAGGGGCTGGTGGAAACACCATATATTTT.

Concerning this clone itself: Other DNA sequences from this sample encode an identical CDR3 as well. The chain has TRBV18 and TRBJ1-4, with D maybe TRBD1 (5 bases). V lost 3 bases and J lost 8, with 13 bases in between. Germline assignment: CDR1 KGHSH and CDR2 LQKENI. CDR3 length: 14 amino acids. The CDR3: CASSPPGGNEKLFF. The CDR3 nucleotides read TGTGCCAGCTCACCCCCCGGGGGGAACGAAAAACTGTTTTTT.

The chain recombines TRBV28 with TRBJ2-3, with D perhaps TRBD2 (5 bases). Per the germline V gene, CDR1 is MDHEN and CDR2 is SYDVKM. The CDR3 runs 15 residues. The germline V and J ends were trimmed by 4 bases and 2 bases, with 13 bases remaining between them. The CDR3 DNA sequence: TGTGCCAGCAGTTCTGGCGGAGGCCCCACAGATACGCAGTATTTT. Its translation: CASSSGGGPTDTQYF.

This chain links TRBV4-2 with TRBJ2-7, with 8 positions matching TRBD1. Germline-derived CDR1 and CDR2 are LGHNA and YNFKEQ. This CDR3 spans 16 amino acids. The ends lost 3 bases at V and 4 bases at J; junction bases unmatched: 11. The CDR3 nucleotides read TGTGCCAGCAGCCAGGGGGGACAGGCGGGTTTTTACGAGCAGTACTTC. Translated: CASSQGGQAGFYEQYF.

This clone has only a few counts. The rearrangement links TRBV6-1 to TRBJ1-3; D uncertain. Trimming pared 5 bases from V and 16 bases from J, leaving 24 bases between. The V gene's germline CDR1 is MNHNS and CDR2 SASEGT. The CDR3 spans 14 residues. CDR3 sequence reads: CASSKSPEVGPEYF. The CDR3 bases are TGTGCCAGCAGTAAAAGCCCCGAAGTAGGACCGGAGTATTTT.

A word on this clone: The same CDR3 also results from other DNA sequences found in this sample. J is TRBJ2-5 and V is TRBV28; maybe TRBD2 (5 bases). This CDR3 comprises 10 residues. Per germline, CDR1 MDHEN and CDR2 SYDVKM. Trimming removed 9 bases at V and 5 bases at J, with 7 bases between. CDR3 in amino acids: CASRRETQYF. The CDR3 DNA reads as TGTGCCAGTCGGAGGGAGACCCAGTACTTC.

The rearrangement joins TRBV4-1 to TRBJ1-1, with 7 bases matching TRBD1. CDR1 and CDR2 from the germline V gene are MGHRA and YSYEKL. This CDR3 is 15 amino acids long. The V and J ends lost 4 bases and 4 bases, in that order; junction bases with no gene match: 9. CDR3 amino acids: CASSPNDRAATEAFF. In DNA form, the CDR3 reads TGCGCCAGCAGCCCCAACGACAGGGCTGCCACTGAAGCTTTCTTT.

The chain joins TRBV5-4 to TRBJ2-2; the D is unclear. Trimming took 0 bases from V and 7 from J, leaving 7 bases between them. This CDR3 spans 13 amino acids. The V gene's germline CDR1 is SGHNT and CDR2 YYREEE (reference sequence). This CDR3 reads CASSLERRGELFF. The CDR3 region has the DNA TGTGCCAGCAGCTTGGAGAGACGCGGGGAGCTGTTTTTT.

V and J are TRBV4-3 and TRBJ2-2; TRBD2 agrees at 10 bases. CDR1 is LGHNA, CDR2 YSLEER, per germline. The CDR3 contains 18 residues. V shed 0 bases, J shed 2 bases, and the junction held 6 bases outside the gene matches. The CDR3 is CASSQDPAGGINTGELFF. In nucleotides, the CDR3 is TGCGCCAGCAGCCAAGATCCAGCGGGAGGGATTAACACCGGGGAGCTGTTTTTT.

This sequence joins TRBV6-1 and TRBJ2-5, with 7 bases matching TRBD1. The CDR3 sequence is 13 residues long. V dropped 4 bases and J dropped 5; count of bases not matched to a gene: 4. The germline V gene encodes CDR1 MNHNS and CDR2 SASEGT. The CDR3 region is CASSVRGPETQYF. CDR3 coding DNA: TGTGCCAGCAGTGTAAGGGGGCCGGAGACCCAGTACTTC.

The V and J genes are TRBV11-1 and TRBJ2-5; no clear D gene. The germline V gene encodes CDR1 SGHAT and CDR2 FQDESV (reference sequence). The CDR3 sequence is 13 residues long. Between the trimmed V and J ends, which lost 3 bases and 5 bases, there was a span of 10 bases. The CDR3 spells CASSFETSETQYF. DNA for the CDR3: TGTGCCAGCAGCTTTGAGACTTCGGAGACCCAGTACTTC.

The chain employs TRBV7-3 and TRBJ2-1; 10 nucleotides agree with TRBD2. After removal of 5 bases from V and 6 bases from J, the junction contained 16 bases not matched to a gene. The CDR3 contains 18 residues. Looked up from germline, CDR1 is SGHTA and CDR2 is FQGTGA. The chain's CDR3 is CASSLLGGAGGPGNEQFF. The CDR3 nucleotides read TGTGCCAGCAGCCTCCTGGGTGGAGCGGGAGGGCCCGGCAATGAGCAGTTCTTC.